Below, 21 T cell receptor beta chains from the same sample are listed, as sequenced in a study of blood T cells in healthy people across ages. A J-beta primer mix and a sample-barcoded 5' primer were used in a second PCR of roughly 6 to 12 cycles. Each CDR3 protein is one row after TCRdb ran MiXCR on the 5' RACE reads. The sample carries about 1.8 million distinct CDR3 sequences, around 48% recorded once. The specimen sequenced was blood. Receptors were obtained from a woman in her 40s in good health.

The chain recombines TRBV20-1 with TRBJ1-2; no clear D gene. The CDR3 length is 13 residues. Germline CDR1 and CDR2: DFQATT and SNEGSKA (reference sequence). V lost 6 bases, J lost 2 bases, and 13 bases lay in between. CDR3 sequence reads: CSARTEVNYGYTF. CDR3 nucleotide sequence: TGCAGTGCCCGGACGGAAGTAAACTATGGCTACACCTTC.

The chain links TRBV7-2 to TRBJ1-2; D is possibly TRBD1 (5 bases). The germline CDR1 and CDR2 sequences are SGHTA and FQGNSA. The CDR3 loop spans 16 amino acids. The V end lost 4 bases, the J end lost 2 bases, and 17 bases lay between the germline ends. The CDR3 nucleotides read TGTGCCAGCAGCTGGATCCGGGACGGAAGAAACTATGGCTACACCTTC. Its protein is CASSWIRDGRNYGYTF. Complete variable domain (other parts from reference TRBV7-2 and TRBJ1-2): GAGVSQSPSNKVTEKGKDVELRCDPISGHTALYWYRQSLGQGLEFLIYFQGNSAPDKSGLPSDRFSAERTGGSVSTLTIQRTQQEDSAVYLCASSWIRDGRNYGYTFGSGTRLTVV.

This clonotype was observed a handful of times. V usage is TRBV7-2 and J usage is TRBJ2-1; 8 bases are shared with TRBD2. The germline V gene encodes CDR1 SGHTA and CDR2 FQGNSA. The trim removed 5 bases at V and 10 bases at J, leaving 13 bases unmatched. The CDR3 consists of 15 residues. DNA for the CDR3: TGTGCCAGCAGCCCCCCGGGGACTAGACATCAAGAGCAGTTCTTC. Protein: CASSPPGTRHQEQFF.

This rearrangement joins TRBV20-1 to TRBJ2-1, with 7 nucleotides matching TRBD2. V shed 5 bases and J 3 bases; nucleotides not matched to a gene: 7. The CDR3 totals 14 residues. Germline V gene lookup returns CDR1 DFQATT and CDR2 SNEGSKA (reference sequence). CDR3 nucleotides: TGCAGTGCTGCATCCCTAGCGGTCTACAATGAGCAGTTCTTC. Translating gives CSAASLAVYNEQFF.

This clonotype was seen more than once but under ten times. V usage is TRBV10-1 and J usage is TRBJ2-4; 8 bases map to TRBD1. The J call is uncertain, as TRBJ2-7 better fits the DNA end. The CDR3 loop spans 13 amino acids. Germline V gives CDR1 WNHNN, CDR2 SYGVQD (reference sequence). The CDR3 region has the DNA TGCGCCAGCAGTGTACGCAGGGGGCGCGAGCAGTACTTC. It specifies CASSVRRGREQYF.

The rearrangement uses TRBV5-1 and TRBJ2-7, with 11 bases that match TRBD2. Germline values: CDR1 SGHRS, CDR2 YFSETQ. The CDR3 is 16 residues long. V shed 4 bases, J shed 5 bases, and the junction held 11 bases outside the gene matches. The CDR3 is CASSPEGASGRNEQYF. The CDR3 bases are TGCGCCAGCAGCCCCGAGGGTGCTAGCGGGAGGAACGAGCAGTACTTC. The full variable domain, completed using reference TRBV5-1 and TRBJ2-7, is KAGVTQTPRYLIKTRGQQVTLSCSPISGHRSVSWYQQTPGQGLQFLFEYFSETQRNKGNFPGRFSGRQFSNSRSEMNVSTLELGDSALYLCASSPEGASGRNEQYFGPGTRLTVT.

This clonotype was recorded many times. The chain employs TRBV29-1 and TRBJ2-3, with D perhaps matching TRBD2 (6 bases). V was cut by 6 bases and J by 4 bases, with 17 bases left in between. Germline assignment: CDR1 SQVTM and CDR2 ANQGSEA. The CDR3 sequence is 14 residues long. Here the CDR3 DNA reads TGCAGCGTGTACCGGGACTTTCGTCCAGATACGCAGTATTTT. Its translation: CSVYRDFRPDTQYF.

The J gene is TRBJ2-1, the V gene TRBV5-8, with D tentatively TRBD1 or TRBD2 (5 bases each). The V and J ends lost 1 base and 6 bases respectively, with 14 bases between them. Germline loops: CDR1 SGHTS, CDR2 YDEGEE. The CDR3 is made up of 15 amino acids. The CDR3 is CASSLFQGGFNEQFF. The CDR3 DNA follows: TGTGCCAGCAGCTTGTTTCAGGGCGGGTTCAATGAGCAGTTCTTC.

The chain links TRBV20-1 to TRBJ2-1; D possibly uses TRBD1 or TRBD2 (5 bases each). This CDR3 is 13 amino acids long. Germline V lookup: CDR1 DFQATT, CDR2 SNEGSKA (reference sequence). Deletions cut 8 bases from V and 2 bases from J, with 13 bases between. In nucleotides, the CDR3 is TGCAGTTCCGGGACGGAGACCTACAATGAGCAGTTCTTC. It encodes CSSGTETYNEQFF.

The chain links TRBV7-9 to TRBJ2-7; D may be TRBD2 (5 bases). The CDR3 totals 11 residues. The V gene lost 10 bases and the J gene lost 9 bases, with 16 bases spanning the gap. CDR1 and CDR2 from the germline V gene are SEHNR and FQNEAQ (reference sequence). DNA of the CDR3: TGTGCCACCGGGGAATTATGGAGGCAGTACTTC. Its translation is CATGELWRQYF.

J is TRBJ2-7 and V is TRBV7-6; no firm D call. CDR3 length equals 16 residues. Germline CDR1 reads SGHVS; CDR2 reads FNYEAQ. Trimming took 1 base from V and 1 from J, leaving 14 bases between them. In DNA, the CDR3 is TGTGCCAGCAGCTTAGGGACCCCGCCAGAGTCCTACGAGCAGTACTTC. Translating it yields CASSLGTPPESYEQYF.

The gene calls are TRBV6-1 and TRBJ2-1, with TRBD2 matching over 16 bases. In germline, CDR1 is MNHNS, CDR2 SASEGT. The length of the CDR3 is 13 residues. V shed 6 bases, J shed 12 bases, and the junction held 2 bases outside the gene matches. CDR3 residues: CASRGLAGGRQFF. CDR3 nucleotides: TGTGCCAGCAGGGGACTAGCGGGGGGGCGGCAGTTCTTC.

This chain connects TRBV2 to TRBJ1-1; D is unresolved. V shed 8 bases and J shed 2 bases, with 12 bases lying between them. Germline V lookup: CDR1 SNHLY, CDR2 FYNNEI. This CDR3 contains 13 residues. Here the CDR3 reads CASQFGLNTEAFF. The CDR3 DNA sequence: TGTGCCAGCCAATTTGGGCTTAACACTGAAGCTTTCTTT.

V and J are TRBV27 and TRBJ1-2, with D uncertain. CDR3 length: 16 amino acids. Trimming removed 2 bases at V and 0 bases at J, with 13 bases between. Germline assignment: CDR1 MNHEY and CDR2 SMNVEV (reference sequence). CDR3 amino acids: CASSLRAQTSNYGYTF. CDR3 sequence (DNA): TGTGCCAGCAGTTTAAGAGCGCAGACCTCTAACTATGGCTACACCTTC.

This clonotype appeared a few times. The chain employs TRBV2 and TRBJ2-1, with TRBD1 identical over 11 bases. The trim removed 6 bases at V and 8 bases at J, leaving 6 bases unmatched. Germline CDR1 and CDR2: SNHLY and FYNNEI. This CDR3 is built from 14 residues. The CDR3 bases are TGTGCCAGCAGGGGGGACAGGGGGAGTGATGAGCAGTTCTTC. Protein: CASRGDRGSDEQFF.

The rearrangement joins TRBV7-9 to TRBJ2-1; D is perhaps TRBD1 (6 bases). V was pared by 5 bases and J by 0 bases, with 23 bases between. CDR1 is SEHNR, CDR2 FQNEAQ, per germline (reference sequence). This CDR3 comprises 19 residues. CDR3 protein: CASSQPGQRPKGSYNEQFF. Written as DNA, the CDR3 is TGTGCCAGCAGCCAACCGGGACAACGGCCAAAAGGCTCCTACAATGAGCAGTTCTTC.

A few counts support this clonotype. This chain joins TRBV9 and TRBJ2-3, with 11 bases that match TRBD2. This CDR3 has 15 amino acids. The germline V gene has CDR1 SGDLS and CDR2 YYNGEE. The V gene end was trimmed by 4 bases and the J gene end by 3 bases; junction bases not matched to a gene: 4. The CDR3 loop is CASSLGLAETDTQYF. In DNA form, the CDR3 reads TGTGCCAGCAGCTTGGGACTAGCGGAGACAGATACGCAGTATTTT.

The CDR3 DNA reads TGTGCCAGCAGCTTAAGCGGGGGGGCTAATGAGCAGTTCTTC. Its protein is CASSLSGGANEQFF. The chain joins TRBV7-2 to TRBJ2-1; 10 nucleotides align to TRBD2. Per germline, CDR1 SGHTA and CDR2 FQGNSA. The V segment lost 2 bases and the J segment 7 bases; nucleotides outside the gene matches: 2. The CDR3 has 14 residues.

The V call is TRBV6-6, the J call TRBJ2-3, with 8 bases that match TRBD2. Germline assignment: CDR1 MNHNY and CDR2 SVGAGI (reference sequence). Trimming at V came to 6 bases and at J to 8 bases, leaving 10 bases not matched to a gene. The CDR3 length is 14 residues. As DNA, the CDR3 is TGTGCCAGCAGCTCCCCGGGACTAGTTGTTACGCAGTATTTT. The encoded protein is CASSSPGLVVTQYF.

This clonotype was detected only a few times. This sequence joins TRBV7-2 and TRBJ1-5; D possibly corresponds to TRBD1 (5 bases). The CDR3 extends over 14 amino acids. Germline lookup yields CDR1 SGHTA and CDR2 FQGNSA. V shed 6 bases and J shed 6 bases, with 15 bases lying between them. This CDR3 is CASSMGTGGQPQHF. The CDR3 region has the DNA TGTGCCAGCAGTATGGGGACCGGCGGTCAGCCCCAGCATTTT.

The chain has TRBV7-2 and TRBJ1-1; 8 bases match TRBD1. Per germline, CDR1 SGHTA and CDR2 FQGNSA. Losses at the gene ends were 5 bases for V and 3 bases for J; bases not matched to a gene: 5. This CDR3 is 14 amino acids long. In DNA, the CDR3 is TGTGCCAGCAGCCTCGACAGGGGCCACACTGAAGCTTTCTTT. Translation: CASSLDRGHTEAFF.